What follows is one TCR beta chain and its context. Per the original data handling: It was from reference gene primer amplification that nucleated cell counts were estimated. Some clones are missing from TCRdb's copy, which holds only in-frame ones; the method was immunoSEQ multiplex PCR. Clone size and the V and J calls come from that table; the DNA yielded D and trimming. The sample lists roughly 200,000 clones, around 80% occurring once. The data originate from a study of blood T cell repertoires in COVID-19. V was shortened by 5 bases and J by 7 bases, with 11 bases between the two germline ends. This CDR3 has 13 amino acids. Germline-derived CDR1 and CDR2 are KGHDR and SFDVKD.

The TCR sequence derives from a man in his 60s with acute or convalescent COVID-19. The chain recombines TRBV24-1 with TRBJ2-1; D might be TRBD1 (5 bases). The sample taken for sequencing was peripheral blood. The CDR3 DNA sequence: TGTGCCACCAGTGTTCTCCAGGGTAATGAGCAGTTCTTC. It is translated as CATSVLQGNEQFF.